The rows below give T cell receptor beta chains drawn from one sample of a study of identical twins. In TCRdb, the 5' RACE reads were re-called with MiXCR into one record per CDR3 protein. The table records approximately 490,000 distinct CDR3 sequences, around 20% of them present only once. These data were likewise used in another study, on yellow fever vaccine responses in identical twins.

The sequenced material came from CD4+ T cells sorted from blood. The receptors here all came from a woman aged 18-29 years in good health. Both conserved end residues are part of each CDR3. D genes are given only for firm matches. Clone size is not always given. Where it is, it says once, few, many or a class for expanded clones.

J | V | D | size | CDR3 | DNA
TRBJ2-1 | TRBV7-3 | TRBD2 | once | CASSFGLAVTSSYNEQFF | TGTGCCAGCAGCTTCGGACTAGCGGTAACGAGCTCCTACAATGAGCAGTTCTTC
TRBJ2-1 | TRBV18 | TRBD2 | NA | CASSPGTSGLNEQFF | TGTGCCAGCTCCCCGGGGACTAGCGGGTTGAATGAGCAGTTCTTC
TRBJ1-1 | TRBV20-1 | TRBD1 | NA | CSATGQPMNTEAFF | TGCAGTGCCACGGGACAGCCAATGAACACTGAAGCTTTCTTT
TRBJ1-4 | TRBV9 | NA | few | CASSVPGADEKLFF | TGTGCCAGCAGCGTTCCCGGCGCGGATGAAAAACTGTTTTTT
TRBJ2-3 | TRBV6-5 | NA | few | CASSYSSGRPDTQYF | TGTGCCAGCAGTTACTCGTCGGGCAGGCCAGATACGCAGTATTTT
TRBJ2-1 | TRBV28 | NA | few | CASSLLSSVLYEQFF | TGTGCCAGCAGTTTATTAAGCTCGGTATTATATGAGCAGTTCTTC
TRBJ2-5 | TRBV20-1 | NA | NA | CSARGTSQETQYF | TGCAGTGCTAGAGGGACTTCGCAAGAGACCCAGTACTTC
TRBJ2-1 | TRBV4-2 | NA | NA | CASSQHGTDGEQFF | TGTGCCAGCAGCCAACATGGGACGGATGGTGAGCAGTTCTTC
TRBJ1-1 | TRBV6-5 | NA | NA | CASSYVRSSNTEAFF | TGTGCCAGCAGTTACGTCAGATCCTCGAACACTGAAGCTTTCTTT
TRBJ1-5 | TRBV12-3/TRBV12-4 | NA | few | CASSPGWNQPQHF | TGTGCCAGCAGCCCCGGATGGAATCAGCCCCAGCATTTT
TRBJ1-5 | TRBV12-3/TRBV12-4 | TRBD1 | many | CASSDRGYQPQHF | TGTGCCAGCAGTGACAGGGGATATCAGCCCCAGCATTTT
TRBJ2-2 | TRBV27 | NA | NA | CASSLSPGAKAGELFF | TGTGCCAGCAGTTTATCGCCAGGAGCAAAGGCCGGGGAGCTGTTTTTT
TRBJ2-2 | TRBV7-8 | TRBD1 | NA | CASSLSWTGMNTGELFF | TGTGCCAGCAGCTTGAGCTGGACAGGGATGAACACCGGGGAGCTGTTTTTT
TRBJ2-7 | TRBV5-5 | TRBD1 | few | CASSSRQGFTDEQYF | TGTGCCAGCAGCTCCCGACAGGGGTTCACGGACGAGCAGTACTTC
TRBJ2-5 | TRBV2 | TRBD2 | NA | CASSPPAGIAGKNF | TGTGCCAGCAGTCCCCCCGCGGGGATAGCGGGAAAAAACTTC
TRBJ2-7 | TRBV6-5 | NA | NA | CASSYPGTSYEQYF | TGTGCCAGCAGTTACCCTGGGACCTCCTACGAGCAGTACTTC
TRBJ1-2 | TRBV7-2 | NA | NA | CASSLGGVQGGYTF | TGTGCCAGCAGCCTAGGAGGGGTTCAGGGTGGCTACACCTTC
TRBJ2-5 | TRBV24-1 | NA | once | CATSQPDRPSAQYF | TGTGCCACCAGCCAACCTGACAGACCCAGCGCCCAGTACTTC
TRBJ2-1 | TRBV14 | TRBD2 | NA | CASSQRSGGGGEQFF | TGTGCCAGCAGCCAACGGAGCGGGGGGGGTGGTGAGCAGTTCTTC
TRBJ2-2 | TRBV9 | TRBD1 | few | CASSQGVGYTGELFF | TGTGCCAGCAGCCAGGGGGTCGGGTACACCGGGGAGCTGTTTTTT
TRBJ2-3 | TRBV6-5 | TRBD1 | NA | CASSYTTGDTDTQYF | TGTGCCAGCAGTTATACGACAGGGGACACAGATACGCAGTATTTT
TRBJ2-7 | TRBV19 | NA | NA | CASSSPPGLLTYEQYF | TGTGCCAGTAGTAGTCCACCGGGACTTCTTACCTACGAGCAGTACTTC
TRBJ2-3 | TRBV11-2 | TRBD2 | NA | CASTKIRLAGGTDTQYF | TGTGCCAGCACCAAAATCAGGCTAGCGGGAGGCACAGATACGCAGTATTTT
TRBJ1-4 | TRBV11-2 | TRBD1 | few | CASGGQNNEKLFF | TGTGCCAGCGGGGGACAGAACAATGAAAAACTGTTTTTT
TRBJ2-2 | TRBV6-1 | TRBD2 | few | CASRRLAGGHTGELFF | TGTGCCAGCAGACGTCTAGCGGGGGGTCACACCGGGGAGCTGTTTTTT
TRBJ2-5 | TRBV20-1 | NA | few | CSALAEQRRGETQYF | TGCAGTGCATTAGCGGAACAAAGGAGGGGAGAGACCCAGTACTTC
TRBJ2-1 | TRBV6-5 | NA | NA | CASRTRLNNEQFF | TGTGCCAGCAGGACTCGACTAAACAATGAGCAGTTCTTC
TRBJ2-2 | TRBV7-9 | TRBD2 | few | CASSTQGLAGTGELFF | TGTGCCAGCAGCACCCAGGGACTAGCGGGGACCGGGGAGCTGTTTTTT
TRBJ2-2 | TRBV5-1 | TRBD1 | few | CASSPGQGLLGGGELFF | TGCGCCAGCAGCCCGGGACAGGGGCTACTCGGTGGCGGGGAGCTGTTTTTT
TRBJ2-2 | TRBV24-1 | TRBD2 | few | CATSDLRTSGILNTGELFF | TGTGCCACCAGTGATTTGAGGACTAGCGGGATTTTGAACACCGGGGAGCTGTTTTTT
TRBJ1-5 | TRBV15 | NA | NA | CATSSGQPLVQPQHF | TGTGCCACCAGCAGCGGACAGCCTCTGGTTCAGCCCCAGCATTTT